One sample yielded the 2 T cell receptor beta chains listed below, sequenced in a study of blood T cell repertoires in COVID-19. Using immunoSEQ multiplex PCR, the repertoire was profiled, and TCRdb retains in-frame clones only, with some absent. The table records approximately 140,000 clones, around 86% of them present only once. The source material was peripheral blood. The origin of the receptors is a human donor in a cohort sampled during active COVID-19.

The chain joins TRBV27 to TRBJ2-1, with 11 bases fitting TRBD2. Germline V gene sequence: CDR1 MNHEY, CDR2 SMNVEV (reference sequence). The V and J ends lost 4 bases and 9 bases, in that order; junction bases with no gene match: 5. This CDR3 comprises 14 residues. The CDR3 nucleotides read TGTGCCAGCAGTTATGAACTAGCGGGAGTTGAGCAGTTCTTC. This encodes CASSYELAGVEQFF.

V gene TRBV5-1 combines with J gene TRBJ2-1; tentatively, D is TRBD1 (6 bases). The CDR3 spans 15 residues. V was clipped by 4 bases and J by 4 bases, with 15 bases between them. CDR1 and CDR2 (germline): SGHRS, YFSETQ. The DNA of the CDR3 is TGCGCCAGCAGCCAGGACAGTCAATCGTACAATGAGCAGTTCTTC. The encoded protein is CASSQDSQSYNEQFF.